This T cell receptor beta chain was recorded in a study of cytomegalovirus exposure and HLA in healthy donors. Study conclusions and caveats: Most TCR beta V segments were productive about 90% or about 30% of the time in an earlier analysis.

PCR primers comprised 60 Vbeta and 13 Jbeta primers. Original methodology: Later reanalysis found 60 million to 90 million unique TCR beta chains, roughly 10 million of them shared. Here immunoSEQ multiplex PCR was the method, and the copy in TCRdb shows in-frame clones only, minus some. That table is the source of V, J and clone size, and D and trimming were worked out from the DNA. The sample shows 150,000 to 200,000 clones, around 80% of them seen only once. Remarks on this clone: Its target is unknown.

The V gene end was trimmed by 7 bases and the J gene end by 8 bases; junction bases not matched to a gene: 6. CDR1 MNHEY and CDR2 SVGAGI come from the germline V gene. The CDR3 runs 13 residues. The TCR sequence derives from a woman aged 45-65 years in good health and CMV-seronegative. The chain carries TRBV6-5 and TRBJ2-1, with 9 bases lining up with TRBD2. Sequencing was done on a sample of PBMCs. CDR3 in amino acids: CASIPSGRYEQFF. In nucleotides, the CDR3 is TGTGCCAGCATACCCAGCGGGAGGTATGAGCAGTTCTTC.